The entry below describes one T cell receptor beta chain. The sample originates from a study of blood T cell repertoires in COVID-19. Study background: Sources were T cells, B-cell-depleted T cells, or PBMCs; the material itself was cDNA or gDNA.

The table came from immunoSEQ multiplex PCR; TCRdb's copy has only in-frame clones and leaves some out. The sample contains 150,000 to 200,000 clones, 85% to 90% of which appear only once. The clonotype was recovered from a man younger than 30 with active or convalescent COVID-19. The sample comprised peripheral blood.

The CDR3 nucleotides are TGTGCCAGCAGTTTATTCGGGACTGAGCAGTACTTC. Amino acid sequence: CASSLFGTEQYF. The chain recombines TRBV12-3 or TRBV12-4 with TRBJ2-7, with D perhaps TRBD2 (6 bases). Trimming cost V 2 bases and J 7 bases, with 9 bases left between them. The CDR3 extends over 12 amino acids.